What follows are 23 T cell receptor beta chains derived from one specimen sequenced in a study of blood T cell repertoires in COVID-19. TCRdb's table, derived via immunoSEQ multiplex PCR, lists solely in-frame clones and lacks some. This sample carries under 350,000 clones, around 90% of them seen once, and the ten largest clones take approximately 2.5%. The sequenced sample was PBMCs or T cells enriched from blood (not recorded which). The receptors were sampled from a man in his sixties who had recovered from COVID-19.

The CDR3 DNA reads as TGTGCCAGCAGCAGAGAGAACACTGAAGCTTTCTTT. Translated: CASSRENTEAFF. The chain combines TRBV21-1 with TRBJ1-1. TRBV21-1 has pseudogene status. The CDR3 has 12 residues.

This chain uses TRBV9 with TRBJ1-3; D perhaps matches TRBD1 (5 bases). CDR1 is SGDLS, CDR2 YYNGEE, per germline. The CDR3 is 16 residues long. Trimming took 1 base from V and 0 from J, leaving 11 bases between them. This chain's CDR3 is CASSVSGGSSGNTIYF. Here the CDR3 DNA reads TGTGCCAGCAGCGTATCCGGGGGTTCCTCTGGAAACACCATATATTTT.

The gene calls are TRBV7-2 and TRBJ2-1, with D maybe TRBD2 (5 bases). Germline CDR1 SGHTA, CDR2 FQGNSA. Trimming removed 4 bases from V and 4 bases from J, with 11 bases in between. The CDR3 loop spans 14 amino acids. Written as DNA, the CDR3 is TGTGCCAGCAGCTACATCGACTATTACAATGAGCAGTTCTTC. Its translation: CASSYIDYYNEQFF.

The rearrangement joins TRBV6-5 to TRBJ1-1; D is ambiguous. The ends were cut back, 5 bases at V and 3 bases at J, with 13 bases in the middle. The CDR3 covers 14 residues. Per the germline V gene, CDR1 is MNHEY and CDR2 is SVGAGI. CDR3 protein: CASSLDRRYTEAFF. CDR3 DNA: TGTGCCAGCAGTCTGGATAGGAGGTACACTGAAGCTTTCTTT.

DNA of the CDR3: TGTGCCAGCACCCAATCAGCGGGCTTGAACACCGGGGAGCTGTTTTTT. Translating gives CASTQSAGLNTGELFF. V is TRBV7-6 and J is TRBJ2-2; a possible D gene is TRBD2 (6 bases). V was trimmed by 7 bases and J by 1 base, leaving 16 bases between them. This CDR3 contains 16 residues. Germline V gene sequence: CDR1 SGHVS, CDR2 FNYEAQ.

The CDR3 spells CASSFYRETQYF. The CDR3 region has the DNA TGTGCCAGCAGCTTTTACAGGGAGACCCAGTACTTC. The rearrangement joins TRBV7-2 to TRBJ2-5; TRBD1 might be the D (5 bases). The germline gives CDR1 SGHTA, CDR2 FQGNSA. The CDR3 covers 12 residues. V was shortened by 3 bases and J by 5 bases, with 7 bases between the two germline ends.

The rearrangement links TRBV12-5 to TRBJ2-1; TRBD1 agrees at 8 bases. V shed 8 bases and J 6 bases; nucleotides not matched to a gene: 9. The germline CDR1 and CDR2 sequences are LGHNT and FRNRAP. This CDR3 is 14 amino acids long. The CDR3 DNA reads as TGTGCTAGTCGACAGGGGTCCTGGGGCAATGAGCAGTTCTTC. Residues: CASRQGSWGNEQFF.

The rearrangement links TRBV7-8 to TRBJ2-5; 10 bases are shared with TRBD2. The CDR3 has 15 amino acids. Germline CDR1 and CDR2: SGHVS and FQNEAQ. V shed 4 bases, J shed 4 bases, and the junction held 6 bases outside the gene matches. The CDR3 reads CASSSSGRAVETQYF. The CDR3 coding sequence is TGTGCCAGCAGCTCGAGCGGGAGGGCCGTAGAGACCCAGTACTTC.

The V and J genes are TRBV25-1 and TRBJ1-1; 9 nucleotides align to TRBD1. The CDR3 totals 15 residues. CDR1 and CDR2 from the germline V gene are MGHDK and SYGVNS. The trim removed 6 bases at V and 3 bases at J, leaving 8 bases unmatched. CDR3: CASRDTGGQDTEAFF. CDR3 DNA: TGTGCCAGCAGAGATACAGGGGGCCAAGACACTGAAGCTTTCTTT. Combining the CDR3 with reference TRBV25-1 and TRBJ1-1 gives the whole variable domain EADIYQTPRYLVIGTGKKITLECSQTMGHDKMYWYQQDPGMELHLIHYSYGVNSTEKGDLSSESTVSRIRTEHFPLTLESARPSHTSQYLCASRDTGGQDTEAFFGQGTRLTVV.

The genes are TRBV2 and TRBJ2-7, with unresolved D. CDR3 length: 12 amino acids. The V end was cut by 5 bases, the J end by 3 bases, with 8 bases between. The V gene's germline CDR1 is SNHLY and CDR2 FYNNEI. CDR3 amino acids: CASSSQSYEQYF. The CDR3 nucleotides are TGTGCCAGCAGTAGCCAAAGCTACGAGCAGTACTTC.

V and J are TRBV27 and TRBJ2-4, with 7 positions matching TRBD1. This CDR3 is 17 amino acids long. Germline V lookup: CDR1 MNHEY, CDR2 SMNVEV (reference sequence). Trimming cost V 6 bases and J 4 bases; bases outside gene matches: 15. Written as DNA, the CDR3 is TGTGCCAGCAGCCCTATTACAGGACAGGTGACAAAAAACATTCAGTACTTC. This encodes CASSPITGQVTKNIQYF.

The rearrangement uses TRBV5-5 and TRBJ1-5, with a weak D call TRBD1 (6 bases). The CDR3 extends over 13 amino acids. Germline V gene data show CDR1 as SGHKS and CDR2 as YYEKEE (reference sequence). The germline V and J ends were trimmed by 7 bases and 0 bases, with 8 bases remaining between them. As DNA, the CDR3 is TGTGCCAGCGAGGGGGATAGCAATCAGCCCCAGCATTTT. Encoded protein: CASEGDSNQPQHF.

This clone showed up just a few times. CDR3 sequence reads: CASSERSGISSYNEQFF. In DNA, the CDR3 is TGTGCCAGCAGTGAACGGTCCGGGATCTCCTCCTACAATGAGCAGTTCTTC. This rearrangement joins TRBV6-1 to TRBJ2-1; D might be TRBD2 (5 bases). V dropped 2 bases and J dropped 0 bases, with 14 bases sitting between them. CDR3 length equals 17 residues. The germline gives CDR1 MNHNS, CDR2 SASEGT.

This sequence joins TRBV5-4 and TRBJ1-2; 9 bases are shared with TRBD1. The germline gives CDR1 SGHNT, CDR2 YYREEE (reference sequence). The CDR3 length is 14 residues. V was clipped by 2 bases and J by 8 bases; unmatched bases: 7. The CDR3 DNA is TGTGCCAGCAGCTTTGGGGACAGGGTTGGAGGCTACACCTTC. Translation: CASSFGDRVGGYTF.

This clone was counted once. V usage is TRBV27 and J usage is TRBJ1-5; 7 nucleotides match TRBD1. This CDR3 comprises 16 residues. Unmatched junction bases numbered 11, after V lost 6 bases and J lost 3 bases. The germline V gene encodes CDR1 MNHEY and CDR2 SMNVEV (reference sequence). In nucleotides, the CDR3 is TGTGCCAGCAGACAGACAGGGTGGGGGAACAATCAGCCCCAGCATTTT. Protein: CASRQTGWGNNQPQHF.

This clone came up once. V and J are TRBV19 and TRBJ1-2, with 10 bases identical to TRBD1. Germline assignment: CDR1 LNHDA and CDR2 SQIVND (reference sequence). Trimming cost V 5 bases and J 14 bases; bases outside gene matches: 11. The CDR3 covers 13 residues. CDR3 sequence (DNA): TGTGCCAGTAGTCATACCGACAGGGGGCTAGCTACCTTC. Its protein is CASSHTDRGLATF.

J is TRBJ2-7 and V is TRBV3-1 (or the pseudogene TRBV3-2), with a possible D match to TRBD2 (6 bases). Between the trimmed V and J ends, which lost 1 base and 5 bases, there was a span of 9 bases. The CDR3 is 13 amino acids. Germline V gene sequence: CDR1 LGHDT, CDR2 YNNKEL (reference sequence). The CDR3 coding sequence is TGTGCCAGCAGCCAAGTTCAGCGGGACGAGCAGTACTTC. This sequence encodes CASSQVQRDEQYF.

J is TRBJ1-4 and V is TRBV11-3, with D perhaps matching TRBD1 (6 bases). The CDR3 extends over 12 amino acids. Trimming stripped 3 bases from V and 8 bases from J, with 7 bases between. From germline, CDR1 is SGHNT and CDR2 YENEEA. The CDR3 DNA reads TGTGCCAGCAGCTTGGACAGCGAAAAACTGTTTTTT. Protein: CASSLDSEKLFF. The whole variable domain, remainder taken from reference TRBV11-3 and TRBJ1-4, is EAGVVQSPRYKIIEKKQPVAFWCNPISGHNTLYWYLQNLGQGPELLIRYENEEAVDDSQLPKDRFSAERLKGVDSTLKIQPAELGDSAVYLCASSLDSEKLFFGSGTQLSVL.

The chain's CDR3 is CASSSGQGNPNSPLHF. CDR3 bases: TGTGCCAGCTCATCGGGACAGGGGAATCCGAATTCACCCCTCCACTTT. The chain is built from TRBV18 and TRBJ1-6; TRBD1 matches at 10 bases. This CDR3 contains 16 residues. CDR1 is KGHSH, CDR2 LQKENI, per germline. V shed 5 bases, J shed 7 bases, and the junction held 8 bases outside the gene matches.

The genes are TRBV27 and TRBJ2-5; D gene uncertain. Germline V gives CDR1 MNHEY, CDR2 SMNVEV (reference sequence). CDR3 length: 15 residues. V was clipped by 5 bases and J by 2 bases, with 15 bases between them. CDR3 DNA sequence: TGTGCCAGCAGTACATTATTCGTACTACAAGAGACCCAGTACTTC. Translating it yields CASSTLFVLQETQYF.

CDR3 in DNA: TGTGCCAGTGCAAGGGCGGGGGAGCAGTACTTC. Translating gives CASARAGEQYF. The J gene is TRBJ2-7, the V gene TRBV12-3 or TRBV12-4, with D tentatively TRBD2 (6 bases). The CDR3 is 11 residues long. V was shortened by 9 bases and J by 7 bases, with 13 bases between the two germline ends.

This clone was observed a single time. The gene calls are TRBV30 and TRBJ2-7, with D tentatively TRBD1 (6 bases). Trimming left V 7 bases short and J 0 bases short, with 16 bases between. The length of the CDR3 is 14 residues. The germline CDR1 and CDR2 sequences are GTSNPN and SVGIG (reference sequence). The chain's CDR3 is CASNRQGTSYEQYF. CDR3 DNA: TGTGCCTCCAACAGGCAGGGGACCTCCTACGAGCAGTACTTC.

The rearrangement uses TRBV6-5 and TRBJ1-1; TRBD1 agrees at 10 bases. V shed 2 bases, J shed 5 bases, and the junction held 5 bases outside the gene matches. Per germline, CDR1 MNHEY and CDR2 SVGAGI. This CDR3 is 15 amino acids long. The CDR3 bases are TGTGCCAGCAGTTACGCAGACAGGGGGCTGACTGAAGCTTTCTTT. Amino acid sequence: CASSYADRGLTEAFF.